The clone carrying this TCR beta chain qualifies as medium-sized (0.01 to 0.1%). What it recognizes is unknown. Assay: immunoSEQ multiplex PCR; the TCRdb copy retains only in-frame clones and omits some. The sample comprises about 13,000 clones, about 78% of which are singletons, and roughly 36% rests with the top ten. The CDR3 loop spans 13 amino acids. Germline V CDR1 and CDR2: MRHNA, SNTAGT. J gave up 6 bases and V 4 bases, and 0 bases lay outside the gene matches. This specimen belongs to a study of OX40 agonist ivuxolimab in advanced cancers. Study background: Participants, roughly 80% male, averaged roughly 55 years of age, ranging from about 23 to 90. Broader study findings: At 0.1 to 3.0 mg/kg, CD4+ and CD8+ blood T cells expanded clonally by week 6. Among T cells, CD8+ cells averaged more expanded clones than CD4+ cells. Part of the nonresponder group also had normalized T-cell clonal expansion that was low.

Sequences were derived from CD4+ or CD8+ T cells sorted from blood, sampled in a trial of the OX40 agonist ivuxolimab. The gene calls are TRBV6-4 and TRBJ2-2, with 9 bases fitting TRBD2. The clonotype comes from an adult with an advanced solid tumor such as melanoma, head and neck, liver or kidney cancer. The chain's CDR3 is CASSGTSAGELFF. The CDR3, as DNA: TGTGCCAGCAGTGGGACTAGCGCCGGGGAGCTGTTTTTT.